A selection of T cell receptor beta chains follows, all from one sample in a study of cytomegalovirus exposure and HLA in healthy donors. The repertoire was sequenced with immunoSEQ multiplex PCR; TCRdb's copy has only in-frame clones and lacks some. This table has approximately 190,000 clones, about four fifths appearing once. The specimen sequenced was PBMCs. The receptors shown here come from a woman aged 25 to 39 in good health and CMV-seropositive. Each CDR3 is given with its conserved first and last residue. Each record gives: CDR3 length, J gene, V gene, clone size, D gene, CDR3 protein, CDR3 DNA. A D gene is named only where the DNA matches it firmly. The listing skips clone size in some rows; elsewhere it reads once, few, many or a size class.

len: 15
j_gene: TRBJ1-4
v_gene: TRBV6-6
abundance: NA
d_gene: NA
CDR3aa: CASSGGQTTNEKLFF
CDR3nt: TGTGCCAGCAGTGGCGGACAGACAACTAATGAAAAACTGTTTTTT

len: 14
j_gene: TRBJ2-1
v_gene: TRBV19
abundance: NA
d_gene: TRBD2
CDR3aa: CASRPSGLTREQFF
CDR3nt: TGTGCCAGTAGGCCTAGCGGACTAACGAGGGAGCAGTTCTTC

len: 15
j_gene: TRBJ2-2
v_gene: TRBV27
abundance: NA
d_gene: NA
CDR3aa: CASSSPRSPSGELFF
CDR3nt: TGTGCCAGCAGTTCCCCCCGGTCCCCCTCCGGGGAGCTGTTTTTT

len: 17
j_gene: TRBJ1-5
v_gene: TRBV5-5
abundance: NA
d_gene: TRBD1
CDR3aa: CASSSLPGTGGPIPQHF
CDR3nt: TGTGCCAGCAGCTCCCTCCCGGGGACAGGCGGGCCTATACCCCAGCATTTT

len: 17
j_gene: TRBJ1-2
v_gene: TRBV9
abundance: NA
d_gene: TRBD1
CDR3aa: CASSSSRTGGLGYGYTF
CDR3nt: TGTGCCAGCAGCTCTTCAAGGACAGGGGGGCTTGGATATGGCTACACCTTC

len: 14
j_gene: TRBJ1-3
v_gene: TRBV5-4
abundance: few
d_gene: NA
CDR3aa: CASSSPRPGDTIYF
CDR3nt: TGTGCCAGCAGCTCCCCCCGGCCCGGAGACACCATATATTTT

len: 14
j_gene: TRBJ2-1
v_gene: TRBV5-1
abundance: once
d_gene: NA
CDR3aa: CASRRGGEANEQFF
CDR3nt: TGCGCCAGCCGGCGGGGCGGTGAAGCAAATGAGCAGTTCTTC

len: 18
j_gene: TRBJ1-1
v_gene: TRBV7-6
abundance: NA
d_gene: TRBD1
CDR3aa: CASSSVPRDRVVGTEAFF
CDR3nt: TGTGCCAGCAGCTCCGTACCCCGGGACAGGGTGGTTGGCACTGAAGCTTTCTTT

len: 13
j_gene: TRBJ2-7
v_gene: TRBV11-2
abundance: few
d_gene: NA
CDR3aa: CASSLVGGYEQYF
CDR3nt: TGTGCCAGCAGCTTAGTGGGAGGTTACGAGCAGTACTTC

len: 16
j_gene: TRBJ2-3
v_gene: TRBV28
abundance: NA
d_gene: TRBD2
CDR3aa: CASSPGTSGGTDTQYF
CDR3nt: TGTGCCAGCAGTCCCGGGACTAGCGGGGGCACAGATACGCAGTATTTT

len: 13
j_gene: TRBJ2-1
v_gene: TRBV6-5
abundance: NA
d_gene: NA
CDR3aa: CASTRTRGAEQFF
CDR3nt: TGTGCCAGCACCAGAACCAGGGGGGCTGAGCAGTTCTTC

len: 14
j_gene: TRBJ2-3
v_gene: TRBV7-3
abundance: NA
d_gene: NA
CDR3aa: CASSLTSRVDTQYF
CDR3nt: TGTGCCAGCAGCTTAACGTCACGGGTGGATACGCAGTATTTT

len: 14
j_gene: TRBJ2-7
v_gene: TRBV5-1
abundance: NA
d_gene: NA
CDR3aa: CASSLASRTYEQYF
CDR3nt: TGCGCCAGCAGCTTGGCTTCGAGGACTTACGAGCAGTACTTC

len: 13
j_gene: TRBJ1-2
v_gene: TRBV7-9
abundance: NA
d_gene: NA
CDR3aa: CASSYKGNYGYTF
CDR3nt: TGTGCCAGCAGCTACAAGGGGAACTATGGCTACACCTTC

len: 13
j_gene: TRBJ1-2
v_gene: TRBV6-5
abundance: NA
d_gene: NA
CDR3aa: CASSRQTNYGYTF
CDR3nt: TGTGCCAGCAGCCGACAGACTAACTATGGCTACACCTTC

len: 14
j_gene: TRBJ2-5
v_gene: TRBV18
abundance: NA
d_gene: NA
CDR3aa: CASSPTGRGETQYF
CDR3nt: TGTGCCAGCTCACCTACAGGGAGGGGAGAGACCCAGTACTTC

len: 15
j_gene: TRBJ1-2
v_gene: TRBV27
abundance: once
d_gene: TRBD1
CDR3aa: CASSLWGTGNYGYTF
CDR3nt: TGTGCCAGCAGTTTATGGGGGACAGGAAACTATGGCTACACCTTC

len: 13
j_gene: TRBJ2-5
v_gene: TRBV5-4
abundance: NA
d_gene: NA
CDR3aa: CASSLADQETQYF
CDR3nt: TGTGCCAGCAGCTTAGCGGACCAAGAGACCCAGTACTTC

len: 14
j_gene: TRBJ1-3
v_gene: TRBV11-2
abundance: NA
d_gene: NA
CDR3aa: CATLTAGPGNTIYF
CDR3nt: TGTGCCACGCTTACAGCGGGTCCTGGAAACACCATATATTTT

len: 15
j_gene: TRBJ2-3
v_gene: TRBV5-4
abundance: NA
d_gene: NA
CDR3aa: CASSLWSTTTDTQYF
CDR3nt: TGTGCCAGCAGCTTGTGGTCCACTACTACAGATACGCAGTATTTT

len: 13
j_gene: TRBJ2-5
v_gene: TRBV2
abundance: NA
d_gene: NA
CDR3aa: CASSVGRQETQYF
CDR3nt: TGTGCCAGCAGTGTGGGCAGACAAGAGACCCAGTACTTC

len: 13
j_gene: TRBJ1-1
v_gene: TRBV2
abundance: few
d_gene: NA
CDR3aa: CASRDQGSTEAFF
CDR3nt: TGTGCCAGCAGGGACCAGGGCAGCACTGAAGCTTTCTTT

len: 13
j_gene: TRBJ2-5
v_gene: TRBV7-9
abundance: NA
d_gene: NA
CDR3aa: CASSFRVRETQYF
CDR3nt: TGTGCCAGCAGCTTCAGGGTTCGAGAGACCCAGTACTTC

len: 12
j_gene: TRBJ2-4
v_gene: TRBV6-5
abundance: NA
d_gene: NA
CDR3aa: CASSRSGNIQYF
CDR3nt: TGTGCCAGCAGTAGGTCCGGGAACATTCAGTACTTC

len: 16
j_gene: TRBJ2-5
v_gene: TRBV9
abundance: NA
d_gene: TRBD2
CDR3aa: CASSVVASGGQETQYF
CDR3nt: TGTGCCAGCAGCGTAGTAGCTAGCGGGGGCCAAGAGACCCAGTACTTC

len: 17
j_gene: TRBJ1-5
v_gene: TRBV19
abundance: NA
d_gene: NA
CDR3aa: CASSMLWDMGLGQPQHF
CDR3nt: TGTGCCAGTAGTATGTTATGGGACATGGGGTTGGGGCAGCCCCAGCATTTT

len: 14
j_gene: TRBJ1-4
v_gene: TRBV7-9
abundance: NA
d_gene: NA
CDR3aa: CSSSLPGASEKLFF
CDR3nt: TGTTCCAGCAGCCTTCCAGGGGCCAGCGAAAAACTGTTTTTT

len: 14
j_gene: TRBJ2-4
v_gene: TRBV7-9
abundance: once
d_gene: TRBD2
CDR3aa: CASSLRGVGNIQYF
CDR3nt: TGTGCCAGCAGCTTACGGGGGGTGGGAAACATTCAGTACTTC

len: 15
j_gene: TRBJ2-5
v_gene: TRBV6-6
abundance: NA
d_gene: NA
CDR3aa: CASSGEEGLQETQYF
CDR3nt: TGTGCCAGCAGTGGGGAGGAAGGACTCCAAGAGACCCAGTACTTC

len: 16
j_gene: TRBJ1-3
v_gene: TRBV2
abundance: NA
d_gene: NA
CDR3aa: CASSRQQRGSGNTIYF
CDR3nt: TGTGCCAGTTCCAGACAACAAAGGGGGTCTGGAAACACCATATATTTT

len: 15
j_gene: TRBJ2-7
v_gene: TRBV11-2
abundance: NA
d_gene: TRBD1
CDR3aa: CASSWGQGIVDEQYF
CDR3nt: TGTGCCAGCAGCTGGGGACAGGGGATAGTAGACGAGCAGTACTTC

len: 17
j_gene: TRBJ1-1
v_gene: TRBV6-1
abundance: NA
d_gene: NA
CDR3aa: CASSEDLRGIGNTEAFF
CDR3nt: TGTGCCAGCAGTGAGGATTTAAGGGGCATCGGAAACACTGAAGCTTTCTTT

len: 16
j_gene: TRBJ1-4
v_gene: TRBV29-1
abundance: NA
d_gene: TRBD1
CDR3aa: CSAGDSRRGSREKLFF
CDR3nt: TGCAGCGCCGGGGACAGCCGAAGGGGCAGCAGAGAAAAACTGTTTTTT

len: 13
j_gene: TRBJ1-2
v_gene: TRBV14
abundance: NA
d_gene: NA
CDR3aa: CASSLRQAGGYTF
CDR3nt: TGTGCCAGCAGCCTGAGACAGGCAGGAGGCTACACCTTC

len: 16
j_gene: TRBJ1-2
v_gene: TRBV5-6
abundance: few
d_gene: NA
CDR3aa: CASSLDGVGGGVGYTF
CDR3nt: TGTGCCAGCAGTTTGGACGGAGTAGGGGGGGGAGTTGGCTACACCTTC

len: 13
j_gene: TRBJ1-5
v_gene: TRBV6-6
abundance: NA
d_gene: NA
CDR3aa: CASSYSNPGPQHF
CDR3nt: TGTGCCAGCAGTTACTCGAACCCGGGGCCCCAGCATTTT

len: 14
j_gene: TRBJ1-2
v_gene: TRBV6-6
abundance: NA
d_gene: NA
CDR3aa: CASSGSRVGYGYTF
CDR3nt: TGTGCCAGCAGTGGCTCGAGGGTTGGCTATGGCTACACCTTC

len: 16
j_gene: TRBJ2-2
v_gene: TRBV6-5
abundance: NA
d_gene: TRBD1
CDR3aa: CASSYGQGVNTGELFF
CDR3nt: TGTGCCAGCAGTTACGGGCAGGGGGTCAACACCGGGGAGCTGTTTTTT

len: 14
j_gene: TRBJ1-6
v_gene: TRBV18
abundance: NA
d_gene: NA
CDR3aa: CASSPQGSDSPLHF
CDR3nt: TGTGCCAGCTCACCTCAGGGGTCGGATTCACCCCTCCACTTT

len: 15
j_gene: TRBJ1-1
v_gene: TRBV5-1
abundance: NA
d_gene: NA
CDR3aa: CASSLEGGVNTEAFF
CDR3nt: TGCGCCAGCAGCTTGGAGGGGGGGGTGAACACTGAAGCTTTCTTT